This TCR beta chain was identified during a study of Tregs in tolerant kidney transplant recipients. Here immunoSEQ multiplex PCR was the method, and the copy in TCRdb shows in-frame clones only, minus some. This sample has 92,000 or so clones, with 90% to 95% found just once. The CDR3 is made up of 13 amino acids. Per the germline V gene, CDR1 is SGHNT and CDR2 is YYREEE (reference sequence). The V gene lost 3 bases and the J gene lost 5 bases, with 11 bases spanning the gap. This clone was counted once. The rearrangement joins TRBV5-4 to TRBJ2-5; D perhaps matches TRBD2 (5 bases). Specimen: CD8+ T cells from blood. The clonotype originates from a human donor in good health. CDR3: CASSSRSGETQYF. The CDR3 bases are TGTGCCAGCAGCTCCCGCTCGGGGGAGACCCAGTACTTC.